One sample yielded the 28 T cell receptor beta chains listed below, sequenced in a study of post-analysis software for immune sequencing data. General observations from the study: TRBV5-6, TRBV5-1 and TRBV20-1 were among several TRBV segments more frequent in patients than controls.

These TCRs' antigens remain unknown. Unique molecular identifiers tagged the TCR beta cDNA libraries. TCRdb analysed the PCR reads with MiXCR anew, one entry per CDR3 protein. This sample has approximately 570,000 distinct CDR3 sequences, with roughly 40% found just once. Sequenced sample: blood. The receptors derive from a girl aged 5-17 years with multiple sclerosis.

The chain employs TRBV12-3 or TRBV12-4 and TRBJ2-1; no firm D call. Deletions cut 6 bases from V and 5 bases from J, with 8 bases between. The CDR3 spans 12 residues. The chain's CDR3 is CASRPLDNEQFF. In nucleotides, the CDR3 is TGTGCCAGCAGACCCCTAGACAATGAGCAGTTCTTC.

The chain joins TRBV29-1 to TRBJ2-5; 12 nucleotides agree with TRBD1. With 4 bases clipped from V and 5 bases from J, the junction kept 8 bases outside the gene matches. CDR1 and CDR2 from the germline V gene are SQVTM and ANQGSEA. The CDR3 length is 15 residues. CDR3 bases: TGCAGCGTTGCCGGGACAGGGGGCCCCCAGGAGACCCAGTACTTC. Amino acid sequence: CSVAGTGGPQETQYF.

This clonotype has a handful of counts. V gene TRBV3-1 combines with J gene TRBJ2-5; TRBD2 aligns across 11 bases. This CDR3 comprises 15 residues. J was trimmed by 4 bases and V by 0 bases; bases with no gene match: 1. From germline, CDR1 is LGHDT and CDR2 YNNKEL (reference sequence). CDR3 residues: CASSQDGLAGETQYF. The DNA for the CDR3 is TGTGCCAGCAGCCAAGATGGACTAGCGGGAGAGACCCAGTACTTC.

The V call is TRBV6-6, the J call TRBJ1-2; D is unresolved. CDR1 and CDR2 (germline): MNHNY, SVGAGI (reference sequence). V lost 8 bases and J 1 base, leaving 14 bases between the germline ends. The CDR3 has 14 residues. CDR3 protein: CASGTLSLNYGYTF. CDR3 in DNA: TGTGCCAGCGGAACGTTATCCCTTAACTATGGCTACACCTTC.

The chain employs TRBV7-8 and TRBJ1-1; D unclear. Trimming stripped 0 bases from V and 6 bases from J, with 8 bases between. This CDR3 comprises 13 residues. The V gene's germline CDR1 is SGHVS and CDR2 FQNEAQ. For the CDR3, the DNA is TGTGCCAGCAGCTTAGCGAGCGGCTCTGAAGCTTTCTTT. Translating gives CASSLASGSEAFF.

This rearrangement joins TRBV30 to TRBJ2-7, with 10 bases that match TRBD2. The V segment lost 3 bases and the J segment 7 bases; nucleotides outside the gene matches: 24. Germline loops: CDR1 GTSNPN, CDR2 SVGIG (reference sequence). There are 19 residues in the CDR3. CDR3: CAWRKDSASGSIARNEQYF. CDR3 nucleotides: TGTGCCTGGAGAAAGGACTCGGCTAGCGGGAGTATTGCCCGTAATGAGCAGTACTTC.

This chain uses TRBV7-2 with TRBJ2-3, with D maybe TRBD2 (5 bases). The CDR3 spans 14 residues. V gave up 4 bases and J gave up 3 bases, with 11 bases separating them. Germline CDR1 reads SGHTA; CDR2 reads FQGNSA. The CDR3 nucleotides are TGTGCCAGCAGCTACACTAGGTTGACAGATACGCAGTATTTT. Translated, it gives CASSYTRLTDTQYF.

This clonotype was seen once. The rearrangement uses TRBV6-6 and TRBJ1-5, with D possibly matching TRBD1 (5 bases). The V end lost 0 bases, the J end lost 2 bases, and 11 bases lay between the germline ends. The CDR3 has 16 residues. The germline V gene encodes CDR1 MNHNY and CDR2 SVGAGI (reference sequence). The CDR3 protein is CASSYSPRGGNQPQHF. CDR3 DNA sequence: TGTGCCAGCAGTTACTCGCCAAGGGGTGGCAATCAGCCCCAGCATTTT.

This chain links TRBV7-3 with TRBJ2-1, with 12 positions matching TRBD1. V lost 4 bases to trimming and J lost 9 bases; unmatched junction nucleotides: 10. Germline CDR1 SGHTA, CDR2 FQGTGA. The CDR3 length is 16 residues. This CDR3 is CASSSPGQGAMGEQFF. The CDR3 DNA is TGTGCCAGCAGCTCCCCGGGACAGGGGGCGATGGGTGAGCAGTTCTTC.

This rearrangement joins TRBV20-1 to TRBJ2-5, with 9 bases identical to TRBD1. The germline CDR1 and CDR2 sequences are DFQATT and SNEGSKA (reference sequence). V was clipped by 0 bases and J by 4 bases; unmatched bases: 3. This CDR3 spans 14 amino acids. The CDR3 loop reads CSARDYRGRETQYF. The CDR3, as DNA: TGCAGTGCTAGAGATTACAGGGGGCGAGAGACCCAGTACTTC.

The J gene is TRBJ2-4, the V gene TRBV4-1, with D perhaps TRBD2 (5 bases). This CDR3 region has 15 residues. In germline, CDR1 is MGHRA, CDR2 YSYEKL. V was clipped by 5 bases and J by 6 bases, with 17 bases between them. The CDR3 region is CASSSSPGWGNIQYF. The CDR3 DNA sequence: TGCGCCAGCAGCTCTTCCCCGGGGTGGGGAAACATTCAGTACTTC.

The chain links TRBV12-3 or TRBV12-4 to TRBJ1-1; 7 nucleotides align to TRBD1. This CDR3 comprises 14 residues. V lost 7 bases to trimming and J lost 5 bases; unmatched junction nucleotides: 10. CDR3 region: CASTRGGTVTEAFF. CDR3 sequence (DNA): TGTGCCAGCACCCGCGGAGGGACAGTTACTGAAGCTTTCTTT.

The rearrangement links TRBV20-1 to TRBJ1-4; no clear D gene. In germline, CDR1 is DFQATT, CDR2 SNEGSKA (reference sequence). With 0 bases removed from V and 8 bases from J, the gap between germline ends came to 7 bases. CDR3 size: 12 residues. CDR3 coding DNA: TGCAGTGCTAGAGATACTGGAGAAAAACTGTTTTTT. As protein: CSARDTGEKLFF.

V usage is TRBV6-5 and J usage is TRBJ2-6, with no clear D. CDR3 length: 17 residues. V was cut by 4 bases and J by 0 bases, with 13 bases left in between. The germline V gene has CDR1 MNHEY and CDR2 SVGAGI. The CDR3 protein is CASSFEVVGSGANVLTF. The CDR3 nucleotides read TGTGCCAGCAGTTTCGAGGTCGTAGGCTCTGGGGCCAACGTCCTGACTTTC.

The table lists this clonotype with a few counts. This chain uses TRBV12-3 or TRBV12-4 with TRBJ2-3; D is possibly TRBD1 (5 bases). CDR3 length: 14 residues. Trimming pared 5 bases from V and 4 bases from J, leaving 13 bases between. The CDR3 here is CASSRSQAPDTQYF. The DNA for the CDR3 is TGTGCCAGCAGTAGGTCACAGGCCCCAGATACGCAGTATTTT.

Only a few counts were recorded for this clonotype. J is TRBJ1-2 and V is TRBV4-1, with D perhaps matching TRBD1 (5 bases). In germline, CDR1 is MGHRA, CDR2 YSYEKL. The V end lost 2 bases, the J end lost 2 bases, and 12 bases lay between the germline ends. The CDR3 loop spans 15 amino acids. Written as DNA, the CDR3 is TGCGCCAGCAGCCAACTTCGCAGGGCCAACTATGGCTACACCTTC. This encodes CASSQLRRANYGYTF.

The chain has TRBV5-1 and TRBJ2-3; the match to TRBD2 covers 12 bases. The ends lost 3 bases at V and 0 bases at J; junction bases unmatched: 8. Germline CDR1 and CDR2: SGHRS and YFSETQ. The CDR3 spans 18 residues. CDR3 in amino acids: CASSSRASGGASTDTQYF. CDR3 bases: TGCGCCAGCAGCTCCCGGGCTAGCGGGGGGGCGAGCACAGATACGCAGTATTTT.

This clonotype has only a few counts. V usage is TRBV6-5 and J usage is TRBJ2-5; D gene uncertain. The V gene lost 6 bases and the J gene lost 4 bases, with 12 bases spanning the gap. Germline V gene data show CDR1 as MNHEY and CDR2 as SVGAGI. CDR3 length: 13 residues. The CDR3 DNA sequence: TGTGCCAGCAGAGAGACGGGCCGAGAGACCCAGTACTTC. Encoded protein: CASRETGRETQYF.

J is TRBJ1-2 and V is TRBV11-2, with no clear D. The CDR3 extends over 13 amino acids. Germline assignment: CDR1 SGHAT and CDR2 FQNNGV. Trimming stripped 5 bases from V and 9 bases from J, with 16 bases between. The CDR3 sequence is CASSPNRELRYTF. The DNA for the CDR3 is TGTGCCAGCAGCCCAAATAGGGAGCTTCGCTACACCTTC.

The CDR3 DNA reads as TGCGCCAGCAGCTTGGTATCCCAGGGAGGCAATGAGCAGTTCTTC. It is translated as CASSLVSQGGNEQFF. The chain combines TRBV5-1 with TRBJ2-1; tentative D call: TRBD2 (6 bases). CDR1 is SGHRS and CDR2 is YFSETQ in the germline V gene. V gave up 0 bases and J gave up 6 bases, with 13 bases separating them. The CDR3 covers 15 residues.

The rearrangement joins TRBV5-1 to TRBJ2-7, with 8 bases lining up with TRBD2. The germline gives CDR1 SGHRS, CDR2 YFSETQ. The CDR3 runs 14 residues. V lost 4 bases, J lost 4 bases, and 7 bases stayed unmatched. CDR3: CASSPFAGGYEQYF. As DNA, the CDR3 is TGCGCCAGCAGCCCTTTCGCGGGAGGTTACGAGCAGTACTTC.

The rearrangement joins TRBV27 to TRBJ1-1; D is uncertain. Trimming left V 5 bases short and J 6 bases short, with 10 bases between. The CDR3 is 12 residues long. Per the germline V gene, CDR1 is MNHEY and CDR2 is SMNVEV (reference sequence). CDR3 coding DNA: TGTGCCAGCAGTACCATAGGCTCTGAAGCTTTCTTT. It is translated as CASSTIGSEAFF.

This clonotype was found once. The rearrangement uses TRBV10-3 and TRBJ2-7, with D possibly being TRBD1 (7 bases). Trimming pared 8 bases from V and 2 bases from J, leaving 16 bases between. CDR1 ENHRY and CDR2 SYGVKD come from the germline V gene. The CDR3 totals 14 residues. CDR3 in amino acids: CAILSSGGTYEQYF. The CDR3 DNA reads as TGTGCCATCTTGTCGTCAGGGGGGACCTACGAGCAGTACTTC.

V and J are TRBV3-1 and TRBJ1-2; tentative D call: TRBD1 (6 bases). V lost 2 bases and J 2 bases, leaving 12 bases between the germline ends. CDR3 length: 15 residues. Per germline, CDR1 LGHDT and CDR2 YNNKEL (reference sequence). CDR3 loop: CASSQLTGRNYGYTF. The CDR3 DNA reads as TGTGCCAGCAGCCAACTGACAGGAAGAAACTATGGCTACACCTTC.

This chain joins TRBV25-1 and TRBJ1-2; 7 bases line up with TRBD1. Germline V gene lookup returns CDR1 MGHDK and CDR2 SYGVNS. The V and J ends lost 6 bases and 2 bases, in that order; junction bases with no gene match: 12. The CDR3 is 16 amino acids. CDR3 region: CASSQGTVILNYGYTF. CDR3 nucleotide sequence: TGTGCCAGCAGCCAAGGGACAGTCATCTTGAACTATGGCTACACCTTC.

The CDR3 DNA reads TGCGCCAGCAGCTTGAAAGGGCCAGCGGAGACCCAGTACTTC. Translated, it gives CASSLKGPAETQYF. The chain joins TRBV5-1 to TRBJ2-5; D gene unclear. From germline, CDR1 is SGHRS and CDR2 YFSETQ. V lost 1 base, J lost 5 bases, and 12 bases lay in between. CDR3 size: 14 residues.

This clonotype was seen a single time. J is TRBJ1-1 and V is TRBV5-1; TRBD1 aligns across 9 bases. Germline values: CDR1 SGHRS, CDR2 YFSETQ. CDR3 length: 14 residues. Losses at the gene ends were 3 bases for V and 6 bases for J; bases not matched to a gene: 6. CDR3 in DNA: TGCGCCAGCAGCTCGGGACAGGGAACCCCTGAAGCTTTCTTT. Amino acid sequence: CASSSGQGTPEAFF.

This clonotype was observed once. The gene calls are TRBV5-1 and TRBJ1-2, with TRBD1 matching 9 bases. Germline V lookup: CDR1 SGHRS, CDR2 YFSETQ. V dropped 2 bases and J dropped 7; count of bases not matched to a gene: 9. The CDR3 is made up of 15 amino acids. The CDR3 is CASSLSGQGSFGYTF. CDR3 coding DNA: TGCGCCAGCAGCTTATCGGGACAGGGATCGTTTGGCTACACCTTC.